This T cell receptor (beta chain) was observed in a study of cytomegalovirus exposure and HLA in healthy donors. In the case of this clone: What it recognizes is unknown.

Germline CDR1 SGDLS, CDR2 YYNGEE. V trimming: 4 bases; J trimming: 0 bases; junction bases outside the gene matches: 6. The CDR3 sequence is 16 residues long. A multiplex PCR was run with 60 Vbeta primers and 13 Jbeta primers. The method was immunoSEQ multiplex PCR; TCRdb's version includes in-frame clones alone and lacks a portion of them. The table includes some 130,000 clones, over 60% detected once. Study-level findings and limits: Later, an analysis showed that TCR beta chains associated with HLA were more clonally expanded than others that were equally common. Productive status was seen about 90% or about 30% of the time for most TCR beta V segments in an earlier analysis.

This chain joins TRBV9 and TRBJ2-1; 8 nucleotides match TRBD2. Sequenced sample: PBMCs. The receptor was derived from a man in his thirties or forties in good health and CMV-seronegative. CDR3 sequence (DNA): TGTGCCAGCAGCATCTCTAGCGGGCCCTCCTACAATGAGCAGTTCTTC. The encoded protein is CASSISSGPSYNEQFF.